These 8 T cell receptor beta chains originate from one sample sequenced in a study of blood T cell repertoires in COVID-19. Some clones are missing from TCRdb's copy, which holds only in-frame ones; the method was immunoSEQ multiplex PCR. The top ten hold about 1.2% of the sample, which has a few hundred thousand clones, around four fifths seen once. Sequenced material: peripheral blood. These receptors were taken from a woman in her forties or fifties with acute or convalescent COVID-19.

The chain combines TRBV6-5 with TRBJ2-2, with TRBD1 as a possible D gene (7 bases). The V end was cut by 3 bases, the J end by 7 bases, with 18 bases between. CDR3 length equals 16 residues. The germline gives CDR1 MNHEY, CDR2 SVGAGI. CDR3: CASSYLDREEGGELFF. The DNA for the CDR3 is TGTGCCAGCAGTTATCTCGACAGGGAGGAGGGCGGGGAGCTGTTTTTT.

This clone came up a few times. The V gene is TRBV28, the J gene TRBJ2-1; 10 bases line up with TRBD2. There are 16 residues in the CDR3. Germline V lookup: CDR1 MDHEN, CDR2 SYDVKM. The J segment lost 5 bases and the V segment lost 7 bases, leaving 11 bases of the junction unmatched. In DNA form, the CDR3 reads TGTGCCAGCACGGAGATAGCGGGAGGAAACAACAATGAGCAGTTCTTC. Encoded protein: CASTEIAGGNNNEQFF.

This chain links TRBV7-2 with TRBJ2-1, with D maybe TRBD2 (6 bases). The CDR3 loop spans 14 amino acids. The V and J ends lost 2 bases and 7 bases respectively, with 12 bases between them. Germline assignment: CDR1 SGHTA and CDR2 FQGNSA. The CDR3 bases are TGTGCCAGCAGCTTATCGGCAGGAGGGAATGAGCAGTTCTTC. Its protein is CASSLSAGGNEQFF.

This chain links TRBV9 with TRBJ2-2; 13 nucleotides agree with TRBD2. Germline V gene lookup returns CDR1 SGDLS and CDR2 YYNGEE. The CDR3 spans 16 residues. The ends lost 3 bases at V and 6 bases at J; junction bases unmatched: 5. The CDR3 DNA follows: TGTGCCAGCAGCGCCCAACTAGCGGGAGGGCCCGGGGAGCTGTTTTTT. Translated: CASSAQLAGGPGELFF. Together with reference TRBV9 and TRBJ2-2, the CDR3 gives the full variable domain: DSGVTQTPKHLITATGQRVTLRCSPRSGDLSVYWYQQSLDQGLQFLIQYYNGEERAKGNILERFSAQQFPDLHSELNLSSLELGDSALYFCASSAQLAGGPGELFFGEGSRLTVL.

This rearrangement joins TRBV6-2 or TRBV6-3 to TRBJ2-7; TRBD2 aligns across 7 bases. The CDR3 length is 15 residues. The trim removed 2 bases at V and 3 bases at J, leaving 7 bases unmatched. Germline-derived CDR1 and CDR2 are MNHEY and SVGEGT. CDR3 coding DNA: TGTGCCAGCAGTTACAGGGGAGGGCTAAACTACGAGCAGTACTTC. The encoded protein is CASSYRGGLNYEQYF.

The chain uses TRBV29-1 and TRBJ1-4; D is perhaps TRBD1 (6 bases). Trimming removed 6 bases from V and 3 bases from J, with 14 bases in between. Germline values: CDR1 SQVTM, CDR2 ANQGSEA. The CDR3 is 14 residues long. CDR3 amino acids: CSVDTGTSNEKLFF. CDR3 nucleotide sequence: TGCAGCGTGGATACAGGGACCTCTAATGAAAAACTGTTTTTT.

In DNA, the CDR3 is TGTGCCAGCAGCCTCGGGACAGAACATCAGCCCCAGCATTTT. Protein: CASSLGTEHQPQHF. The J gene is TRBJ1-5, the V gene TRBV7-2; 7 bases align to TRBD1. The CDR3 runs to 14 residues. Trimming took 5 bases from V and 5 from J; bases not matched to a gene: 6. From germline, CDR1 is SGHTA and CDR2 FQGNSA. Full variable domain (outside the CDR3, taken from reference TRBV7-2 and TRBJ1-5): GAGVSQSPSNKVTEKGKDVELRCDPISGHTALYWYRQSLGQGLEFLIYFQGNSAPDKSGLPSDRFSAERTGGSVSTLTIQRTQQEDSAVYLCASSLGTEHQPQHFGDGTRLSIL.

The gene calls are TRBV11-2 and TRBJ1-2; the D is unclear. The CDR3 has 15 residues. Per the germline V gene, CDR1 is SGHAT and CDR2 is FQNNGV. V lost 0 bases to trimming and J lost 2 bases, with 10 bases between them. CDR3 nucleotide sequence: TGTGCCAGCAGCTTAGATCTAGGCGGGAACTATGGCTACACCTTC. Translated: CASSLDLGGNYGYTF.